This T cell receptor (beta chain) was observed in a study of T cell responses to AZD1222 COVID-19 vaccine. Concerning this clone: Its antigen remains unknown.

Study findings and constraints: Regions left unmutated in variants are reportedly the target of nearly half of spike-specific TCRs.

TCRdb's table, derived via immunoSEQ multiplex PCR, lists solely in-frame clones and lacks some. Of some 120,000 clones detected, 91% appear once; the ten largest clones hold approximately 3%. V gave up 1 base and J gave up 1 base, with 11 bases separating them. The CDR3 is made up of 15 amino acids. The V gene's germline CDR1 is SGHTA and CDR2 FQGNSA. This specimen consisted of peripheral blood, obtained on day 0 of AZD1222 vaccination. The gene calls are TRBV7-2 and TRBJ2-7; D may match TRBD1 or TRBD2 (5 bases each). This TCR was sampled from an adult in good health. The CDR3 DNA sequence: TGTGCCAGCAGCTTAGTGGGGGAGAAATCCTACGAGCAGTACTTC. Its translation: CASSLVGEKSYEQYF.